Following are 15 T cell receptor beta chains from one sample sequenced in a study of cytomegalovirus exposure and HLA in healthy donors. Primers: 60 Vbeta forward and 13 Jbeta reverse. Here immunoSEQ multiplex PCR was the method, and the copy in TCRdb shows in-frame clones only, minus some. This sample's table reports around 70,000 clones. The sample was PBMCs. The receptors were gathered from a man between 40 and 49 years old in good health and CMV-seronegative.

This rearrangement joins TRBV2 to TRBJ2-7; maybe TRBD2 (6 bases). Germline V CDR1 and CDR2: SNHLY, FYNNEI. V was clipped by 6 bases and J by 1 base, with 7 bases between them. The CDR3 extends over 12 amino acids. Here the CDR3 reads CASSRGSYEQYF. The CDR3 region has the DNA TGTGCCAGCAGCCGGGGGTCCTACGAGCAGTACTTC.

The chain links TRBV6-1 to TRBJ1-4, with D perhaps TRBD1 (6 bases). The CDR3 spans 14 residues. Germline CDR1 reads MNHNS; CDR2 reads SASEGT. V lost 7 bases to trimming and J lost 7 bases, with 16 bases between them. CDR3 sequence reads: CASIEGGGIEKLFF. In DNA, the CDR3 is TGTGCCAGCATCGAGGGAGGGGGAATTGAAAAACTGTTTTTT.

The CDR3 region is CASSLGAGNTIYF. As DNA, the CDR3 is TGCGCCAGCAGCTTGGGAGCCGGAAACACCATATATTTT. This sequence joins TRBV5-1 and TRBJ1-3, with D hard to call. The germline V gene has CDR1 SGHRS and CDR2 YFSETQ. V was pared by 0 bases and J by 4 bases, with 5 bases between. This CDR3 contains 13 residues.

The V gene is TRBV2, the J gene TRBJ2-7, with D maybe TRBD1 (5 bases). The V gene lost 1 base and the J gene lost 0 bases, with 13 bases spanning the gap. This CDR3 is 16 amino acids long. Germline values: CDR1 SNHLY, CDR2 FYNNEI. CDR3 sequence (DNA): TGTGCCAGCAGTGAAGGGGGCAGGCTAAGCTCCTACGAGCAGTACTTC. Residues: CASSEGGRLSSYEQYF.

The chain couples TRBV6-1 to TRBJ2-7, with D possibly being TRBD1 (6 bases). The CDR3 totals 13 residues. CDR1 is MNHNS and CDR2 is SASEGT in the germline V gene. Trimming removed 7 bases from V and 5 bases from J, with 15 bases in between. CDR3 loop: CASTRTGSHEQYF. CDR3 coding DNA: TGTGCCAGCACCCGAACAGGGTCCCACGAGCAGTACTTC.

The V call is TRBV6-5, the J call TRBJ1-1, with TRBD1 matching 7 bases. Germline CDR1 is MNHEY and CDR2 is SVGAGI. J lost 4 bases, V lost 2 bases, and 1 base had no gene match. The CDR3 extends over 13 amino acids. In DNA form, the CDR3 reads TGTGCCAGCAGTTACCAGGGGGTCACTGAAGCTTTCTTT. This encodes CASSYQGVTEAFF.

The CDR3 nucleotides are TGCGCCAGCAGCTTGGAGCGACTAGGTGGTGAAAAACTGTTTTTT. Protein product: CASSLERLGGEKLFF. V usage is TRBV5-1 and J usage is TRBJ1-4, with D hard to call. With 0 bases removed from V and 7 bases from J, the gap between germline ends came to 13 bases. The length of the CDR3 is 15 residues. Germline loops: CDR1 SGHRS, CDR2 YFSETQ.

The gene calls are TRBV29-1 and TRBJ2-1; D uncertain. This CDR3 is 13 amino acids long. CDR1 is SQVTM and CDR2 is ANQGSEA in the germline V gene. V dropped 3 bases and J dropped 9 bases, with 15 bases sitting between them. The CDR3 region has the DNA TGCAGCGTTGACTATTTTAAGAGGAGTGAGCAGTTCTTC. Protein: CSVDYFKRSEQFF.

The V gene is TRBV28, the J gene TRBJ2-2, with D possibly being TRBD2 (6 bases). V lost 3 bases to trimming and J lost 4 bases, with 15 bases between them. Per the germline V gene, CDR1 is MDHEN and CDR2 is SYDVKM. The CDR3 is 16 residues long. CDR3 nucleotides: TGTGCCAGCAGTTTGGTCAGACTAGAAGGCACCGGGGAGCTGTTTTTT. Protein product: CASSLVRLEGTGELFF.

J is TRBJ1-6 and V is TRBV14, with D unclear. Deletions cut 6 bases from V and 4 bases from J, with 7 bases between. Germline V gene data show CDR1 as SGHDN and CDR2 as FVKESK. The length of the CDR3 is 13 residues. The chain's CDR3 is CASSAQYNSPLHF. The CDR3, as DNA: TGTGCCAGCAGTGCACAGTATAATTCACCCCTCCACTTT.

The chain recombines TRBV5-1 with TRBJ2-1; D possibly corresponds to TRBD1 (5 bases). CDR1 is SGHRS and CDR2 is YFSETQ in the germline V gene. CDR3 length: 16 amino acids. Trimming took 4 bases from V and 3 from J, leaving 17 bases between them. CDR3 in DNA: TGCGCCAGCAGCCCCCTCGGCTGGGGCAGCTACAATGAGCAGTTCTTC. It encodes CASSPLGWGSYNEQFF.

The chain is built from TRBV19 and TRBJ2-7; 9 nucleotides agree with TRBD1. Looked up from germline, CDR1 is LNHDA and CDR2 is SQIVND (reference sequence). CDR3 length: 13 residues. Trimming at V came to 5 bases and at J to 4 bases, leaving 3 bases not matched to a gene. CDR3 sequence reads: CASSWTGEYEQYF. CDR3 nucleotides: TGTGCCAGTAGTTGGACAGGGGAGTACGAGCAGTACTTC.

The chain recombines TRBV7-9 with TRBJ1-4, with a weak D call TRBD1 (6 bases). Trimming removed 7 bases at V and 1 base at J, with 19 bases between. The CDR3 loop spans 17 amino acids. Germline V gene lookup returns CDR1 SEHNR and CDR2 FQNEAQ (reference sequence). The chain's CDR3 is CASTGGGGRGTNEKLFF. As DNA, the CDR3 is TGTGCCAGCACCGGCGGGGGGGGGCGTGGAACTAATGAAAAACTGTTTTTT.

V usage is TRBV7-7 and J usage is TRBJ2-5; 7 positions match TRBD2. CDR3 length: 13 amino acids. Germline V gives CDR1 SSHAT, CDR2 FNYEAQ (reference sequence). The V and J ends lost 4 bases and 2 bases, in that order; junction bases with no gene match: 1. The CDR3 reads CASSWTRQETQYF. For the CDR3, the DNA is TGTGCCAGCAGCTGGACTAGGCAAGAGACCCAGTACTTC.

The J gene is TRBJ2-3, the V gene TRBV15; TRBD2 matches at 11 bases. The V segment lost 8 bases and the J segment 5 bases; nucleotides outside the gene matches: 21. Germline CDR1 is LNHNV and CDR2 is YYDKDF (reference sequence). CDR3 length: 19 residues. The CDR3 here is CATLLLAGVLRTSGDTQYF. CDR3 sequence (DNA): TGTGCCACCCTGCTACTAGCGGGAGTGTTGCGAACTTCGGGAGATACGCAGTATTTT.